The 28 T cell receptor beta chains listed next were all sequenced from one sample in a study of blood T cell repertoires in COVID-19. This table comes from immunoSEQ multiplex PCR, and its TCRdb copy is limited to in-frame clones, with some not included. The table lists around 130,000 clones, approximately 83% of them singletons, with less than 9.5% in the top ten. Input material: peripheral blood. These receptors were collected from a human donor in a cohort sampled during active COVID-19.

The rearrangement joins TRBV5-1 to TRBJ1-1; 9 nucleotides match TRBD1. This CDR3 has 17 amino acids. Germline CDR1 is SGHRS and CDR2 is YFSETQ. The trim removed 2 bases at V and 0 bases at J, leaving 8 bases unmatched. This CDR3 reads CASSFEGQGPMNTEAFF. CDR3 sequence (DNA): TGCGCCAGCAGCTTCGAAGGACAGGGGCCCATGAACACTGAAGCTTTCTTT.

The V and J genes are TRBV28 and TRBJ2-3; TRBD2 matches at 13 bases. V lost 7 bases to trimming and J lost 5 bases; unmatched junction nucleotides: 9. In germline, CDR1 is MDHEN, CDR2 SYDVKM. The CDR3 length is 16 residues. The chain's CDR3 is CASNVLAGGLQDTQYF. CDR3 nucleotide sequence: TGTGCCAGCAACGTACTAGCGGGGGGGCTTCAAGATACGCAGTATTTT.

The chain uses TRBV7-2 and TRBJ1-1, with TRBD1 identical over 7 bases. Per the germline V gene, CDR1 is SGHTA and CDR2 is FQGNSA. This CDR3 is built from 14 residues. With 4 bases clipped from V and 4 bases from J, the junction kept 6 bases outside the gene matches. The CDR3 DNA is TGTGCCAGCAGCTCAATGACAGGGTCCACTGAAGCTTTCTTT. Its translation is CASSSMTGSTEAFF.

J is TRBJ2-5 and V is TRBV7-2; 7 positions agree with TRBD1. V trimming: 6 bases; J trimming: 5 bases; junction bases outside the gene matches: 9. Looked up from germline, CDR1 is SGHTA and CDR2 is FQGNSA. The CDR3 extends over 14 amino acids. The chain's CDR3 is CASRPTGLLETQYF. In DNA, the CDR3 is TGTGCCAGCAGACCGACAGGGCTGTTGGAGACCCAGTACTTC.

The V gene is TRBV5-5, the J gene TRBJ2-1; TRBD2 matches 8 bases. CDR1 and CDR2 (germline): SGHKS, YYEKEE (reference sequence). This CDR3 has 16 amino acids. V gave up 1 base and J gave up 2 bases; unmatched junction bases: 5. CDR3 amino acids: CASSLTSGNPYNEQFF. DNA of the CDR3: TGTGCCAGCAGCTTGACTAGCGGAAATCCCTACAATGAGCAGTTCTTC.

In DNA form, the CDR3 reads TGCGCCAGCAGCTTTCGCCAGAAAGAGACCCAGTACTTC. Translating it yields CASSFRQKETQYF. The genes are TRBV5-1 and TRBJ2-5; D gene ambiguous. CDR1 and CDR2 (germline): SGHRS, YFSETQ. The CDR3 has 13 amino acids. The germline V and J ends were trimmed by 2 bases and 3 bases, with 8 bases remaining between them.

The CDR3 protein is CASSTESYSPLHF. The CDR3 nucleotides are TGTGCCAGCAGCACAGAGAGCTATTCACCCCTCCACTTT. The J gene is TRBJ1-6, the V gene TRBV5-5, with D unclear. CDR3 length: 13 amino acids. CDR1 and CDR2 from the germline V gene are SGHKS and YYEKEE (reference sequence). V was trimmed by 4 bases and J by 8 bases, leaving 10 bases between them.

The chain is built from TRBV2 and TRBJ2-3, with D perhaps TRBD2 (6 bases). Germline-derived CDR1 and CDR2 are SNHLY and FYNNEI. Trimming stripped 5 bases from V and 5 bases from J, with 23 bases between. CDR3 length equals 17 residues. CDR3 loop: CASSPTVIVWGGDTQYF. The DNA for the CDR3 is TGTGCCAGCAGTCCTACCGTGATAGTGTGGGGAGGAGATACGCAGTATTTT.

V and J are TRBV7-9 and TRBJ2-3; D is unresolved. The CDR3 has 17 amino acids. Germline V gives CDR1 SEHNR, CDR2 FQNEAQ (reference sequence). V was pared by 5 bases and J by 3 bases, with 21 bases between. The CDR3 reads CASSPTIRAMETDTQYF. DNA of the CDR3: TGTGCCAGCAGCCCCACCATAAGAGCGATGGAAACAGATACGCAGTATTTT. Complete variable domain (other parts from reference TRBV7-9 and TRBJ2-3): DTGVSQNPRHKITKRGQNVTFRCDPISEHNRLYWYRQTLGQGPEFLTYFQNEAQLEKSRLLSDRFSAERPKGSFSTLEIQRTEQGDSAMYLCASSPTIRAMETDTQYFGPGTRLTVL.

The chain has TRBV9 and TRBJ1-2; no firm D call. The CDR3 is made up of 14 amino acids. Trimming removed 3 bases at V and 3 bases at J, with 12 bases between. Germline V lookup: CDR1 SGDLS, CDR2 YYNGEE. CDR3 nucleotides: TGTGCCAGCAGCGGCCTAAGAAGTCACTATGGCTACACCTTC. Its protein product is CASSGLRSHYGYTF.

The rearrangement links TRBV9 to TRBJ1-1; TRBD1 aligns across 9 bases. Germline V CDR1 and CDR2: SGDLS, YYNGEE. CDR3 length equals 15 residues. Losses at the gene ends were 4 bases for V and 6 bases for J; bases not matched to a gene: 10. The CDR3 here is CASSSLGQGYAEAFF. The CDR3 DNA reads as TGTGCCAGCAGCTCCCTGGGACAGGGTTACGCTGAAGCTTTCTTT.

This clone was seen a single time. The CDR3 nucleotides read TGTGCCAGTAGTATAGATCTGCGGCAGGGGGGCAGGTATACGCAGTATTTT. It encodes CASSIDLRQGGRYTQYF. The V and J genes are TRBV19 and TRBJ2-3; D is possibly TRBD1 (7 bases). V was pared by 0 bases and J by 7 bases, with 20 bases between. Looked up from germline, CDR1 is LNHDA and CDR2 is SQIVND (reference sequence). The CDR3 sequence is 17 residues long.

This clone was seen a single time. The chain has TRBV19 and TRBJ2-7; 8 bases map to TRBD1. The germline V gene has CDR1 LNHDA and CDR2 SQIVND (reference sequence). Germline trimming cut 4 bases from V and 4 bases from J; bases unmatched to any gene: 6. CDR3 size: 14 residues. The CDR3 is CASSTPGQVYEQYF. The DNA of the CDR3 is TGTGCCAGTAGTACTCCGGGACAGGTTTACGAGCAGTACTTC.

Remarks on this clone: In the same sample, other DNA sequences code for this CDR3. The chain uses TRBV5-1 and TRBJ2-3, with D maybe TRBD2 (7 bases). V lost 0 bases to trimming and J lost 4 bases, with 12 bases between them. The CDR3 sequence is 15 residues long. Germline V gene data show CDR1 as SGHRS and CDR2 as YFSETQ. The chain's CDR3 is CASSLAGGGADTQYF. For the CDR3, the DNA is TGCGCCAGCAGCTTGGCCGGAGGGGGGGCAGATACGCAGTATTTT.

The rearrangement links TRBV29-1 to TRBJ2-2; 8 bases agree with TRBD2. After removal of 7 bases from V and 3 bases from J, the junction contained 7 bases not matched to a gene. The CDR3 has 14 residues. Germline CDR1 and CDR2: SQVTM and ANQGSEA. This CDR3 is CSGREGEYTGELFF. The DNA of the CDR3 is TGCAGCGGACGGGAGGGGGAATACACCGGGGAGCTGTTTTTT.

This chain connects TRBV14 to TRBJ2-5; 7 bases map to TRBD1. The junction had 9 bases not matched to a gene; V was cut back by 5 bases and J by 3 bases. Germline V gene lookup returns CDR1 SGHDN and CDR2 FVKESK. This CDR3 comprises 15 residues. As DNA, the CDR3 is TGTGCCAGCAGCAGAGGGCAGGACAGGAAAGAGACCCAGTACTTC. Its translation is CASSRGQDRKETQYF.

The chain uses TRBV7-2 and TRBJ2-3, with 7 bases matching TRBD2. In germline, CDR1 is SGHTA, CDR2 FQGNSA. The CDR3 sequence is 17 residues long. With 0 bases clipped from V and 2 bases from J, the junction kept 8 bases outside the gene matches. As DNA, the CDR3 is TGTGCCAGCAGCTTAGCGCCAGCGGGGCGATCCACAGATACGCAGTATTTT. Translating gives CASSLAPAGRSTDTQYF.

J is TRBJ1-2 and V is TRBV5-3, with 9 bases identical to TRBD1. TRBV5-3 qualifies as an ORF whose function is uncertain. The CDR3 has 14 residues. Trimming cost V 4 bases and J 8 bases; bases outside gene matches: 9. The CDR3 DNA sequence: TGTGCCAGAAGCCCGTTACAGGGGGCGCAAGGCTACACCTTC. This translates into CARSPLQGAQGYTF.

The chain links TRBV5-1 to TRBJ2-7; D perhaps matches TRBD2 (6 bases). V was trimmed by 4 bases and J by 4 bases, leaving 9 bases between them. This CDR3 comprises 12 residues. CDR1 is SGHRS and CDR2 is YFSETQ in the germline V gene. CDR3 in DNA: TGCGCCAGCAGCGCTCGGGGGTACGAGCAGTACTTC. Encoded protein: CASSARGYEQYF.

The chain employs TRBV6-2 or TRBV6-3 and TRBJ1-3; D is possibly TRBD1 (6 bases). The CDR3 length is 16 residues. Germline loops: CDR1 MNHEY, CDR2 SVGEGT. The germline V and J ends were trimmed by 6 bases and 0 bases, with 15 bases remaining between them. The CDR3 DNA follows: TGTGCCAGCAGCCCTGGACAGCTCTTCTCTGGAAACACCATATATTTT. It codes for CASSPGQLFSGNTIYF.

The chain joins TRBV7-6 to TRBJ2-2; D not certain. CDR1 and CDR2 from the germline V gene are SGHVS and FNYEAQ. The CDR3 runs 12 residues. Trimming cost V 5 bases and J 7 bases, with 8 bases left between them. The CDR3 here is CASSMRLGELFF. The CDR3 region has the DNA TGTGCCAGCAGCATGAGGCTCGGGGAGCTGTTTTTT. The entire variable domain, with the rest obtained from reference TRBV7-6 and TRBJ2-2, is as follows: GAGVSQSPRYKVTKRGQDVALRCDPISGHVSLYWYRQALGQGPEFLTYFNYEAQQDKSGLPNDRFSAERPEGSISTLTIQRTEQRDSAMYRCASSMRLGELFFGEGSRLTVL.

This chain links TRBV3-1 (or the pseudogene TRBV3-2) with TRBJ1-1, with D maybe TRBD1 (5 bases). The CDR3 has 14 residues. The germline V and J ends were trimmed by 0 bases and 0 bases, with 5 bases remaining between them. Germline V CDR1 and CDR2: LGHDT, YNNKEL (reference sequence). This CDR3 reads CASSQDRVNTEAFF. Written as DNA, the CDR3 is TGTGCCAGCAGCCAAGACAGGGTGAACACTGAAGCTTTCTTT.

The V and J genes are TRBV5-1 and TRBJ1-1, with TRBD1 matching over 9 bases. The V gene's germline CDR1 is SGHRS and CDR2 YFSETQ. The ends lost 0 bases at V and 5 bases at J; junction bases unmatched: 8. CDR3 length: 16 residues. In DNA form, the CDR3 reads TGCGCCAGCAGCTTGGCCGTGGGACAGGGCAGGACTGAAGCTTTCTTT. It encodes CASSLAVGQGRTEAFF.

The table lists this clone with many counts. The gene calls are TRBV5-1 and TRBJ1-4, with 10 nucleotides matching TRBD1. Germline CDR1 and CDR2: SGHRS and YFSETQ. After removal of 3 bases from V and 5 bases from J, the junction contained 10 bases not matched to a gene. The CDR3 is 17 amino acids. The CDR3 DNA follows: TGCGCCAGCAGCTCGCCGGGGTCGGGACAGGGGAATGAAAAACTGTTTTTT. Protein: CASSSPGSGQGNEKLFF.

This chain links TRBV5-1 with TRBJ1-4; the D is unclear. This CDR3 has 15 residues. V shed 6 bases and J shed 6 bases, with 18 bases lying between them. From germline, CDR1 is SGHRS and CDR2 YFSETQ. The CDR3 protein is CASTPSGSPDEKLFF. The DNA of the CDR3 is TGCGCCAGCACCCCGTCGGGGTCGCCTGATGAAAAACTGTTTTTT.

The J gene is TRBJ1-2, the V gene TRBV19; 7 bases are shared with TRBD1. The trim removed 5 bases at V and 0 bases at J, leaving 3 bases unmatched. The CDR3 has 14 residues. In germline, CDR1 is LNHDA, CDR2 SQIVND (reference sequence). The CDR3 reads CASSAGQANYGYTF. The CDR3 bases are TGTGCCAGTAGTGCCGGACAGGCTAACTATGGCTACACCTTC.

This chain links TRBV2 with TRBJ2-5; 10 bases are a match to TRBD1. This CDR3 contains 14 residues. The germline V gene encodes CDR1 SNHLY and CDR2 FYNNEI. V shed 7 bases and J 5 bases; nucleotides not matched to a gene: 7. The CDR3 protein is CASTKTGGAETQYF. The CDR3 DNA follows: TGTGCCAGCACTAAGACAGGGGGCGCGGAGACCCAGTACTTC.

Here the CDR3 DNA reads TGTGCCAGCAGTCTTTTTGGCGGGGAAAAACTGTTTTTT. Amino acid sequence: CASSLFGGEKLFF. The chain couples TRBV6-4 to TRBJ1-4; D call uncertain. V lost 5 bases and J 8 bases, leaving 12 bases between the germline ends. The CDR3 has 13 amino acids. Germline V lookup: CDR1 MRHNA, CDR2 SNTAGT.